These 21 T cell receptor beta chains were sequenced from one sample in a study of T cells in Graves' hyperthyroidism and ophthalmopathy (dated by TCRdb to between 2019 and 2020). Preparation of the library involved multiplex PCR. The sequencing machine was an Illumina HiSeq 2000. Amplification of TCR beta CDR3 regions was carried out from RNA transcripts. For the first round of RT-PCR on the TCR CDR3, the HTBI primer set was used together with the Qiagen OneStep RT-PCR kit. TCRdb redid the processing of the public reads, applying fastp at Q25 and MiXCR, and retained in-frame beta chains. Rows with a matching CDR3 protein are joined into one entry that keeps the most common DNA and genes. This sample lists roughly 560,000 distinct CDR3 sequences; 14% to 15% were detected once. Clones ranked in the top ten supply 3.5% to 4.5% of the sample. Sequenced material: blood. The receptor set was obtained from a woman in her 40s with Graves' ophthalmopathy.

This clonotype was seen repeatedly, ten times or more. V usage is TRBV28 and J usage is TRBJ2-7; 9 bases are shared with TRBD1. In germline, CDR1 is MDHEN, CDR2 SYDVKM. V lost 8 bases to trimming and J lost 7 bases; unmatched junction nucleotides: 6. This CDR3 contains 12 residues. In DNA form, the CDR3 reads TGTGCCAGCGGACAGGGGAGGAGTGAGCAGTACTTC. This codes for CASGQGRSEQYF.

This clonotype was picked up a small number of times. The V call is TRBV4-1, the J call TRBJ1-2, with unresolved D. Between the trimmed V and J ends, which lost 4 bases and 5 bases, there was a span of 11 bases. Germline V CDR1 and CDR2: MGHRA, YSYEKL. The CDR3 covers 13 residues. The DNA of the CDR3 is TGCGCCAGCAGCCGGGGTGACGGGTATGGCTACACCTTC. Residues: CASSRGDGYGYTF.

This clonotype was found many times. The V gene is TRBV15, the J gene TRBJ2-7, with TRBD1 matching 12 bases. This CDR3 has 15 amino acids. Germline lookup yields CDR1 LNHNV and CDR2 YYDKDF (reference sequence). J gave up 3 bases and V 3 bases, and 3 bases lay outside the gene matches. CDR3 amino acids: CATSSGTGGVYEQYF. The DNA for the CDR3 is TGTGCCACCAGCAGCGGGACAGGGGGCGTCTACGAGCAGTACTTC.

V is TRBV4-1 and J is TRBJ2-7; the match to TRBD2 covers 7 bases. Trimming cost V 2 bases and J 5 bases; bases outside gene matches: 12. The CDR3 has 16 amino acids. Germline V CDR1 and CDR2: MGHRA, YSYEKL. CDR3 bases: TGCGCCAGCAGCCAATCCGAACGGGACTACCACGACGAGCAGTACTTC. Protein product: CASSQSERDYHDEQYF.

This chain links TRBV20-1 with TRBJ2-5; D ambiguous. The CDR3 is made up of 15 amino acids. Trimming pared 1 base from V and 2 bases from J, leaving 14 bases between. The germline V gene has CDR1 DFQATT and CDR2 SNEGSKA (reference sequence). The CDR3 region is CSARGGRVGQETQYF. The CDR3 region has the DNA TGCAGTGCTAGAGGAGGCCGGGTCGGACAAGAGACCCAGTACTTC.

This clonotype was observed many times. The CDR3 protein is CATSDLDNRANTEAFF. The CDR3 region has the DNA TGTGCCACCAGTGATTTGGATAACAGGGCGAACACTGAAGCTTTCTTT. The chain has TRBV24-1 and TRBJ1-1; D is possibly TRBD1 (6 bases). The CDR3 sequence is 16 residues long. V was clipped by 0 bases and J by 1 base, with 11 bases between them. Germline V gene lookup returns CDR1 KGHDR and CDR2 SFDVKD.

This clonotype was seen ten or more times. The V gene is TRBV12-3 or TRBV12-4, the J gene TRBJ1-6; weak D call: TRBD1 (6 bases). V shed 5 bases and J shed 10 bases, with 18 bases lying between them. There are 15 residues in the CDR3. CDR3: CASSPQGRGNSPLHF. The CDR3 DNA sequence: TGTGCCAGCAGTCCCCAGGGGAGAGGGAACTCACCCCTCCACTTT.

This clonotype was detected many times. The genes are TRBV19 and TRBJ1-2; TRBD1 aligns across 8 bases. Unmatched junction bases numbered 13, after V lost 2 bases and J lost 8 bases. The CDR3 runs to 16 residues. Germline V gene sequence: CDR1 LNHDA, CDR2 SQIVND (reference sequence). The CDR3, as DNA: TGTGCCAGTAGTATACGGACAGGGATTTCGACTGGAGGCTACACCTTC. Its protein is CASSIRTGISTGGYTF.

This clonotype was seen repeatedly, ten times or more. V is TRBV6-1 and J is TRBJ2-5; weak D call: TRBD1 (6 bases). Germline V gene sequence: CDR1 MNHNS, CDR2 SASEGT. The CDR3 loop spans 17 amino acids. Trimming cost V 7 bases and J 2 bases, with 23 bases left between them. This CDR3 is CASTKVYGGLGQETQYF. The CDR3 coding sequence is TGTGCCAGCACCAAAGTTTATGGGGGCCTAGGACAAGAGACCCAGTACTTC.

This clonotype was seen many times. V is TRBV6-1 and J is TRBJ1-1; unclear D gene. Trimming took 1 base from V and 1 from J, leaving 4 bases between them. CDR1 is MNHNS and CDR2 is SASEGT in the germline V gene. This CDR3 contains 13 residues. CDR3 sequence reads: CASSEVENTEAFF. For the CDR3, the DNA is TGTGCCAGCAGTGAAGTTGAGAACACTGAAGCTTTCTTT.

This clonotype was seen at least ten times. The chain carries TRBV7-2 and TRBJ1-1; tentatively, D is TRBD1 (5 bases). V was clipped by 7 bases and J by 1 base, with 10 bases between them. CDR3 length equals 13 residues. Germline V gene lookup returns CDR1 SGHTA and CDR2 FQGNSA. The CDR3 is CASIRTQNTEAFF. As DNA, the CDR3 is TGTGCCAGCATCCGGACACAGAACACTGAAGCTTTCTTT.

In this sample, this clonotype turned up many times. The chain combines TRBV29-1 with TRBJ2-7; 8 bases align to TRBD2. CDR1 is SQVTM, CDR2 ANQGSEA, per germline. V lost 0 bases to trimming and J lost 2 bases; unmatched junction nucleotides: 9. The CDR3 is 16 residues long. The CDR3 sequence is CSVEDRGGLDPYEQYF. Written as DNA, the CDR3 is TGCAGCGTTGAAGATCGGGGGGGACTAGACCCCTACGAGCAGTACTTC.

DNA of the CDR3: TGCAGCGTTGGTAACGGAGGGTCGGTGGATGCTGGGGCCAACGTCCTGACTTTC. It specifies CSVGNGGSVDAGANVLTF. This chain links TRBV29-1 with TRBJ2-6, with D possibly matching TRBD2 (6 bases). V gave up 4 bases and J gave up 2 bases, with 21 bases separating them. The CDR3 is made up of 18 amino acids. Germline V lookup: CDR1 SQVTM, CDR2 ANQGSEA. Full variable domain (missing parts from reference TRBV29-1 and TRBJ2-6): SAVISQKPSRDICQRGTSLTIQCQVDSQVTMMFWYRQQPGQSLTLIATANQGSEATYESGFVIDKFPISRPNLTFSTLTVSNMSPEDSSIYLCSVGNGGSVDAGANVLTFGAGSRLTVL.

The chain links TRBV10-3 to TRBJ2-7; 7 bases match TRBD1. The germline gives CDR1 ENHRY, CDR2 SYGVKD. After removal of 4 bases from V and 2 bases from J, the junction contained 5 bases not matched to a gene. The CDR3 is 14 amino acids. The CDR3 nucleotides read TGTGCCATCAGTGGGACAGGCACAACCTACGAGCAGTACTTC. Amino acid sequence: CAISGTGTTYEQYF.

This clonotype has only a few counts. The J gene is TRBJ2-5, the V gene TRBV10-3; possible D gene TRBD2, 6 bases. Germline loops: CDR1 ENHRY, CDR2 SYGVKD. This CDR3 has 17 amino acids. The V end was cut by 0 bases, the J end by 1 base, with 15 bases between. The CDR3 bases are TGTGCCATCAGTGAGTCAAAGGGACTTGGGTCCCAAGAGACCCAGTACTTC. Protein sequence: CAISESKGLGSQETQYF.

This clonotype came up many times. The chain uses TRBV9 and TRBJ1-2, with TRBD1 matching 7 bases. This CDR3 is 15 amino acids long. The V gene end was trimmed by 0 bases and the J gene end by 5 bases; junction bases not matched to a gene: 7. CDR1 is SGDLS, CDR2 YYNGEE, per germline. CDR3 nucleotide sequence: TGTGCCAGCAGCGTAGACGGGACAGCAAGATATGGCTACACCTTC. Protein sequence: CASSVDGTARYGYTF.

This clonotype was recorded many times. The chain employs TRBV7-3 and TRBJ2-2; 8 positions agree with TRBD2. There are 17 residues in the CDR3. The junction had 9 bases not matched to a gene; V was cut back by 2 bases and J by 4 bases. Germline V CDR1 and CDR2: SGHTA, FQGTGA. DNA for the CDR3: TGTGCCAGCAGCTTACGGGGCGGGAGGCCGAGCACCGGGGAGCTGTTTTTT. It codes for CASSLRGGRPSTGELFF.

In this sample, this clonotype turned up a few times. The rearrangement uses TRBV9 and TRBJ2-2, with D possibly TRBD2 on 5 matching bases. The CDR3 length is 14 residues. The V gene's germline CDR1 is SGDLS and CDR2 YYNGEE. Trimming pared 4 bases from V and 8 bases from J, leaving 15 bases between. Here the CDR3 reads CASSPSSGMGELFF. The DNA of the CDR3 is TGTGCCAGCAGCCCCAGTTCGGGGATGGGGGAGCTGTTTTTT. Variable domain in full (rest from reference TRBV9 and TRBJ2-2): DSGVTQTPKHLITATGQRVTLRCSPRSGDLSVYWYQQSLDQGLQFLIQYYNGEERAKGNILERFSAQQFPDLHSELNLSSLELGDSALYFCASSPSSGMGELFFGEGSRLTVL.

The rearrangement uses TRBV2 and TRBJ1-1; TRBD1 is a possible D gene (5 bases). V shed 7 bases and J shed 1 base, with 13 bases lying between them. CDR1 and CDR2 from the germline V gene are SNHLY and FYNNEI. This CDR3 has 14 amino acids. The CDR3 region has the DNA TGTGCCAGCAATGGAGACACAGGGAACACTGAAGCTTTCTTT. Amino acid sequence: CASNGDTGNTEAFF. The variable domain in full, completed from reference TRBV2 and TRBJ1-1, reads EPEVTQTPSHQVTQMGQEVILRCVPISNHLYFYWYRQILGQKVEFLVSFYNNEISEKSEIFDDQFSVERPDGSNFTLKIRSTKLEDSAMYFCASNGDTGNTEAFFGQGTRLTVV.

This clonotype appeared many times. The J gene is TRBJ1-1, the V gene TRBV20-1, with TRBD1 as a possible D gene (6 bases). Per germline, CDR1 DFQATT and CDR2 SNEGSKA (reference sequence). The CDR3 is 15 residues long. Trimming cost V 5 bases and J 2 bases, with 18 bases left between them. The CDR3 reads CSAGGPGQTNTEAFF. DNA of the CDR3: TGCAGTGCTGGTGGGCCAGGACAGACTAACACTGAAGCTTTCTTT.

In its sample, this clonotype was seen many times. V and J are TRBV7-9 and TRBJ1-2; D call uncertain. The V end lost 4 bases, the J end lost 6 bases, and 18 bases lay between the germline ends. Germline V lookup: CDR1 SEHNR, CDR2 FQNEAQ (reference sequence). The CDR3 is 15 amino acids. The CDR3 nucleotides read TGTGCCAGCAGCTCACCAGACCTTCCTAGGGATGGCTACACCTTC. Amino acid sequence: CASSSPDLPRDGYTF.